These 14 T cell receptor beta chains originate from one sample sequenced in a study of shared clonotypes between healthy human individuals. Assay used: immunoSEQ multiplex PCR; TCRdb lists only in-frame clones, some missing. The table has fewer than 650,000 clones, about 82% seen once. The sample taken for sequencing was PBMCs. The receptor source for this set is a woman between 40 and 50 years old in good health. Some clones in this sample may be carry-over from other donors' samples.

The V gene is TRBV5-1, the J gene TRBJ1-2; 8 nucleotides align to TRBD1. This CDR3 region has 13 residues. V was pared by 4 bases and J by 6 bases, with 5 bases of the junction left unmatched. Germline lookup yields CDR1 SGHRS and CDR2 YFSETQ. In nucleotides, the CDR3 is TGCGCCAGCAGCGTCGGACAGGGCGATGGCTACACCTTC. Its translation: CASSVGQGDGYTF. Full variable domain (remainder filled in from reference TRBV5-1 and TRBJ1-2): KAGVTQTPRYLIKTRGQQVTLSCSPISGHRSVSWYQQTPGQGLQFLFEYFSETQRNKGNFPGRFSGRQFSNSRSEMNVSTLELGDSALYLCASSVGQGDGYTFGSGTRLTVV.

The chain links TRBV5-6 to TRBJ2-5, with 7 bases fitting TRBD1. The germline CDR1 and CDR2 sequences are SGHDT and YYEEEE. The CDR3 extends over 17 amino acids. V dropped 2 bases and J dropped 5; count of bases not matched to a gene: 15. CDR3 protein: CASSFNGETGIKETQYF. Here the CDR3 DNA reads TGTGCCAGCAGCTTCAATGGAGAGACAGGGATAAAGGAGACCCAGTACTTC.

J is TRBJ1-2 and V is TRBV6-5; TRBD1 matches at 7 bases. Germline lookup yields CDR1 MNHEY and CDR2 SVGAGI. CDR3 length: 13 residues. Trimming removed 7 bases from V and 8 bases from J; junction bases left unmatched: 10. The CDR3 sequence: CASTPGTAEGYTF. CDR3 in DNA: TGTGCCAGCACCCCCGGGACAGCTGAGGGCTACACCTTC.

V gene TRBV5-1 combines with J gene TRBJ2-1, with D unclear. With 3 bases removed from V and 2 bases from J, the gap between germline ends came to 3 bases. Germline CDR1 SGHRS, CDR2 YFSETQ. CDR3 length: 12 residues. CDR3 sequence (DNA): TGCGCCAGCAGCTCGGCCTACAATGAGCAGTTCTTC. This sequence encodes CASSSAYNEQFF.

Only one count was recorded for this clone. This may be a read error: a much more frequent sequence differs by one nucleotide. CDR3 sequence: CSVGSEMNAEAFF. In DNA, the CDR3 is TGCAGCGTTGGCTCAGAAATGAACGCTGAAGCTTTCTTT. The rearrangement uses TRBV29-1 and TRBJ1-1; D unclear. The CDR3 is 13 amino acids. Germline V gene sequence: CDR1 SQVTM, CDR2 ANQGSEA.

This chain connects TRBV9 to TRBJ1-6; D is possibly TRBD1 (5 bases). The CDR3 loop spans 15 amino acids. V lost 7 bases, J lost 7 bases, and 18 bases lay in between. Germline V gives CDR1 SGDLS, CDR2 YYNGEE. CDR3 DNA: TGTGCCAGCGGGGGGGTGGCTCGCCAAAATTCACCCCTCCACTTT. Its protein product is CASGGVARQNSPLHF. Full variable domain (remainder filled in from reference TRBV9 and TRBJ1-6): DSGVTQTPKHLITATGQRVTLRCSPRSGDLSVYWYQQSLDQGLQFLIQYYNGEERAKGNILERFSAQQFPDLHSELNLSSLELGDSALYFCASGGVARQNSPLHFGNGTRLTVT.

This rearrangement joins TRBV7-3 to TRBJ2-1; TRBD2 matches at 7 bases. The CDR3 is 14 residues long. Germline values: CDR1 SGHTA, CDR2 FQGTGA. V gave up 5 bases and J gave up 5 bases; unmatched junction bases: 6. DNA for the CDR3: TGTGCCAGCAGCCGAATCCTAGCGGACAATGAGCAGTTCTTC. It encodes CASSRILADNEQFF.

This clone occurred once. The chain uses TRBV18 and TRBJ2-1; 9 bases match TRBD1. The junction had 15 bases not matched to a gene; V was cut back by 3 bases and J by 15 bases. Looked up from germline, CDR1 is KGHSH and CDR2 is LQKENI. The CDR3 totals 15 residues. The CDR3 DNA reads TGTGCCAGCTCACCTTTTAAAAAAGAACAGGGGGCTATGTTCTTC. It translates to CASSPFKKEQGAMFF. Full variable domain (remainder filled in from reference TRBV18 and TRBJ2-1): NAGVMQNPRHLVRRRGQEARLRCSPMKGHSHVYWYRQLPEEGLKFMVYLQKENIIDESGMPKERFSAEFPKEGPSILRIQQVVRGDSAAYFCASSPFKKEQGAMFFGPGTRLTVL.

CDR3 bases: TGTGCCAGCAGCCTTGGGACGTTGTACAATGAGCAGTTCTTC. Residues: CASSLGTLYNEQFF. The chain employs TRBV9 and TRBJ2-1; D possibly uses TRBD1 or TRBD2 (5 bases each). The CDR3 loop spans 14 amino acids. V was shortened by 4 bases and J by 4 bases, with 12 bases between the two germline ends. Looked up from germline, CDR1 is SGDLS and CDR2 is YYNGEE. Looking up the rest from reference TRBV9 and TRBJ2-1 gives the full variable domain: DSGVTQTPKHLITATGQRVTLRCSPRSGDLSVYWYQQSLDQGLQFLIQYYNGEERAKGNILERFSAQQFPDLHSELNLSSLELGDSALYFCASSLGTLYNEQFFGPGTRLTVL.

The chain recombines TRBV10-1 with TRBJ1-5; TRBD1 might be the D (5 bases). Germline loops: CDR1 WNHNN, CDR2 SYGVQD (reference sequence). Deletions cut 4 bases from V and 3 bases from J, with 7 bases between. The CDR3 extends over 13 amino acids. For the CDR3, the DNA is TGCGCCAGCAGTGGGGACTCCAATCAGCCCCAGCATTTT. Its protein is CASSGDSNQPQHF.

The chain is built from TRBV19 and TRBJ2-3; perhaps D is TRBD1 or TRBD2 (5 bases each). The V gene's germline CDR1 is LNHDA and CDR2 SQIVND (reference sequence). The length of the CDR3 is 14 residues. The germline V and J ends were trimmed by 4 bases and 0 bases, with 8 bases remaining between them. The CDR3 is CASSTRDSTDTQYF. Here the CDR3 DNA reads TGTGCCAGTAGTACCCGGGACAGCACAGATACGCAGTATTTT.

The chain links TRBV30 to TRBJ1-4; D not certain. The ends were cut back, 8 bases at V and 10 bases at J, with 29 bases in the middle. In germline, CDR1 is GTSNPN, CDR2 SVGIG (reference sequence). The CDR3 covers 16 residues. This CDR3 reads CALGWVDQLGIGKLFF. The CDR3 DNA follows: TGTGCCCTTGGATGGGTGGATCAGCTTGGTATAGGAAAACTGTTTTTT.

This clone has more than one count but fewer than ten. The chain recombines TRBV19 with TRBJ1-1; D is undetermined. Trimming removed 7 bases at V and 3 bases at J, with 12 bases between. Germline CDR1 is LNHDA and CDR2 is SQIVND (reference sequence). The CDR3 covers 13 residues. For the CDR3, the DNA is TGTGCCAGTAAAGTGGGGATCTACACTGAAGCTTTCTTT. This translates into CASKVGIYTEAFF.

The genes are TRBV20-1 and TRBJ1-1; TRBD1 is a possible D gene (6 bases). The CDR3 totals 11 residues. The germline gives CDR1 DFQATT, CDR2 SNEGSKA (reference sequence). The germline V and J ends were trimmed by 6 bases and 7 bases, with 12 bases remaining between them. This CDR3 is CSALPRGEAFF. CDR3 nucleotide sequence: TGCAGTGCCCTACCCAGGGGTGAAGCTTTCTTT.